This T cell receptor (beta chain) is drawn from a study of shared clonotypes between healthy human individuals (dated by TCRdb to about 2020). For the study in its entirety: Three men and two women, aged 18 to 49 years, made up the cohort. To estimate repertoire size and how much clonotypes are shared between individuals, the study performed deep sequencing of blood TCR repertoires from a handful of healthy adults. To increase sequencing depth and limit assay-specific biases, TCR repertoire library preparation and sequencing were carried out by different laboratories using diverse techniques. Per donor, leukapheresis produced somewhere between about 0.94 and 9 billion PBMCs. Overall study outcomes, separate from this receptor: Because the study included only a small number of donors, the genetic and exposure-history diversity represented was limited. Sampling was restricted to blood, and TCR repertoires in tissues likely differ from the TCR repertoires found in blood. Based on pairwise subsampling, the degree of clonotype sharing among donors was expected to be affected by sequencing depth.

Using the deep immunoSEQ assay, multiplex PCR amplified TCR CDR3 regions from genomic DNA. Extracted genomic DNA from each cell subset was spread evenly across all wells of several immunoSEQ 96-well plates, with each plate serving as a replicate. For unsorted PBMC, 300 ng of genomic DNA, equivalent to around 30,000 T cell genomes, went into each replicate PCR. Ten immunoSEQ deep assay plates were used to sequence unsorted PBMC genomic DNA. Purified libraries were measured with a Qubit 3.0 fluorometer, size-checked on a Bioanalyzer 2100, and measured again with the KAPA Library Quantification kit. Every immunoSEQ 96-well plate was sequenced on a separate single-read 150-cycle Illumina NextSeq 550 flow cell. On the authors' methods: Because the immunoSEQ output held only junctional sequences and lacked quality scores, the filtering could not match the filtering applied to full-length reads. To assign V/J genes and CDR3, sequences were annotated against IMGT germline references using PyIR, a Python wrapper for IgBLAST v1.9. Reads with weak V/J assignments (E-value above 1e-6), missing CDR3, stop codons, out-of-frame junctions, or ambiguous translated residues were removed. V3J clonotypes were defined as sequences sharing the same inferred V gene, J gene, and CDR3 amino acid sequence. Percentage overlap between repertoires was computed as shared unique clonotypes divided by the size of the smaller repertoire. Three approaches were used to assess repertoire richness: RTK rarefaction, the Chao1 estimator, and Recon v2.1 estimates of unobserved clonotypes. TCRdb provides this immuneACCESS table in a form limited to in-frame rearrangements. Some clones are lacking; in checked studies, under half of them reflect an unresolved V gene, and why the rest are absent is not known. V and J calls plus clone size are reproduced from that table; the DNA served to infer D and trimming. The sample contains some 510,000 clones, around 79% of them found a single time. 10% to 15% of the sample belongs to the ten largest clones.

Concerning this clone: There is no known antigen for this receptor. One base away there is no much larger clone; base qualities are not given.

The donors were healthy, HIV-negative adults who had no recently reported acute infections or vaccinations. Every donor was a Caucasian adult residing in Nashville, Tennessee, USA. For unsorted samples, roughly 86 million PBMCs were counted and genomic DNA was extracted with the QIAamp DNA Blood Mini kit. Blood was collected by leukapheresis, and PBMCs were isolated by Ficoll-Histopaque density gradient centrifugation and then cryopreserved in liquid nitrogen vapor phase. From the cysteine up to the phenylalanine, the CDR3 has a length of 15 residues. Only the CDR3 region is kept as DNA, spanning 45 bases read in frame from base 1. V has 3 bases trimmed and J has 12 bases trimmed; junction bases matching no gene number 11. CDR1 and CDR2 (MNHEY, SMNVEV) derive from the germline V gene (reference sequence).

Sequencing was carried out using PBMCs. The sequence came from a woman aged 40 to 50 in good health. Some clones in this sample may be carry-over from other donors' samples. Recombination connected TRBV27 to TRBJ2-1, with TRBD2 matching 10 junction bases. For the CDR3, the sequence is CASSFGLAGARGQFF. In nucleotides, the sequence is TGTGCCAGCAGTTTCGGGCTAGCGGGAGCTCGGGGGCAGTTCTTC.